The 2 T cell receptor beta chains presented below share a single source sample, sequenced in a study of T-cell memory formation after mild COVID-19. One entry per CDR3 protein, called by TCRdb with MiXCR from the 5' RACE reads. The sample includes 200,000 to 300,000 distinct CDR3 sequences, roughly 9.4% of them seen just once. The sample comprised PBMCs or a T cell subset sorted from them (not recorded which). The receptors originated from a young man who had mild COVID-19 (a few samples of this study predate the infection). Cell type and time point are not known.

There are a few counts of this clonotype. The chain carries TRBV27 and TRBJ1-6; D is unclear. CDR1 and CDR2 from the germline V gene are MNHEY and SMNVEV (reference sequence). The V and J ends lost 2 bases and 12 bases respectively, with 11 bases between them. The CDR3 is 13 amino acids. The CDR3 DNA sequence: TGTGCCAGCAGTTTAAACGCGGTTAAACCCCTCCACTTT. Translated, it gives CASSLNAVKPLHF.

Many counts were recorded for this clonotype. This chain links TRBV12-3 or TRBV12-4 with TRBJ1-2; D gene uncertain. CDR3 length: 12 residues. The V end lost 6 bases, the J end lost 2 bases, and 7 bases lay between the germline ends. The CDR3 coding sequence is TGTGCCAGCAGAAACCGAAACTATGGCTACACCTTC. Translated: CASRNRNYGYTF.